This T cell receptor (beta chain) is drawn from a study of blood T cell repertoires in COVID-19. Data came from immunoSEQ multiplex PCR; TCRdb stores just in-frame clones and leaves some out. The data show around 52,000 clones, roughly nine tenths seen once. V was pared by 3 bases and J by 2 bases, with 14 bases between. The CDR3 has 15 amino acids. Germline-derived CDR1 and CDR2 are SGHNT and YYREEE (reference sequence). The sequence was collected from a woman aged 80 or over with acute or convalescent COVID-19. The chain recombines TRBV5-4 with TRBJ2-5, with D tentatively TRBD1 (6 bases). The sequenced sample consisted of peripheral blood. The CDR3 sequence is CASSSPRDNQETQYF. As DNA, the CDR3 is TGTGCCAGCAGCTCGCCCCGGGACAATCAAGAGACCCAGTACTTC. Full variable domain (outside the CDR3, taken from reference TRBV5-4 and TRBJ2-5): ETGVTQSPTHLIKTRGQQVTLRCSSQSGHNTVSWYQQALGQGPQFIFQYYREEENGRGNFPPRFSGLQFPNYSSELNVNALELDDSALYLCASSSPRDNQETQYFGPGTRLLVL.